These 20 T cell receptor beta chains were all obtained from the same sample, sequenced in a study of cytomegalovirus exposure and HLA in healthy donors. Measured with immunoSEQ multiplex PCR; TCRdb has only the in-frame clones, and not every one. The table has tens of thousands of clones, approximately 96% seen once. The sequenced sample consisted of PBMCs. These receptors came from a woman aged 18-35 years in good health and CMV-seropositive.

The rearrangement joins TRBV6-6 to TRBJ2-7; D gene unclear. CDR1 and CDR2 from the germline V gene are MNHNY and SVGAGI (reference sequence). Trimming removed 4 bases from V and 1 base from J, with 14 bases in between. The CDR3 totals 15 residues. The CDR3 is CASSSPAQASYEQYF. The CDR3 DNA reads as TGTGCCAGCAGTTCGCCGGCGCAGGCTTCCTACGAGCAGTACTTC.

This rearrangement joins TRBV7-9 to TRBJ2-7; D perhaps matches TRBD1 (6 bases). The V and J ends lost 0 bases and 4 bases respectively, with 7 bases between them. CDR3 length equals 13 residues. Germline V gives CDR1 SEHNR, CDR2 FQNEAQ (reference sequence). DNA for the CDR3: TGTGCCAGCAGCTTAGCGGGGGCGTACGAGCAGTACTTC. This translates into CASSLAGAYEQYF. The entire variable domain, with the rest obtained from reference TRBV7-9 and TRBJ2-7, is as follows: DTGVSQNPRHKITKRGQNVTFRCDPISEHNRLYWYRQTLGQGPEFLTYFQNEAQLEKSRLLSDRFSAERPKGSFSTLEIQRTEQGDSAMYLCASSLAGAYEQYFGPGTRLTVT.

This chain uses TRBV7-3 with TRBJ2-5, with 8 bases that match TRBD2. The CDR3 loop spans 15 amino acids. Unmatched junction bases numbered 7, after V lost 2 bases and J lost 5 bases. Germline CDR1 reads SGHTA; CDR2 reads FQGTGA. CDR3 in amino acids: CASSLFSGSVETQYF. In DNA form, the CDR3 reads TGTGCCAGCAGCTTATTCAGCGGGAGTGTGGAGACCCAGTACTTC.

This clone was detected once. The rearrangement joins TRBV6-4 to TRBJ2-3; 8 nucleotides agree with TRBD2. Germline CDR1 is MRHNA and CDR2 is SNTAGT. Unmatched junction bases numbered 0, after V lost 3 bases and J lost 1 base. This CDR3 has 14 amino acids. CDR3 in amino acids: CASSETSGTDTQYF. In DNA, the CDR3 is TGTGCCAGCAGTGAGACTAGCGGCACAGATACGCAGTATTTT.

The rearrangement links TRBV9 to TRBJ2-7; TRBD1 matches at 7 bases. The ends lost 0 bases at V and 6 bases at J; junction bases unmatched: 9. The CDR3 covers 15 residues. Per the germline V gene, CDR1 is SGDLS and CDR2 is YYNGEE. CDR3 in amino acids: CASSVGAGGEVEQYF. For the CDR3, the DNA is TGTGCCAGCAGCGTAGGGGCAGGGGGAGAGGTCGAGCAGTACTTC.

The rearrangement joins TRBV9 to TRBJ2-1; 14 positions match TRBD2. Germline lookup yields CDR1 SGDLS and CDR2 YYNGEE. The CDR3 runs 15 residues. Losses at the gene ends were 3 bases for V and 10 bases for J; bases not matched to a gene: 6. DNA of the CDR3: TGTGCCAGCAGCGACGGGACTAGCGGGAGTGTAGAGCAGTTCTTC. Translated: CASSDGTSGSVEQFF.

V is TRBV11-2 and J is TRBJ2-3, with unresolved D. V lost 5 bases and J 0 bases, leaving 15 bases between the germline ends. Per germline, CDR1 SGHAT and CDR2 FQNNGV. This CDR3 is built from 16 residues. The CDR3 is CASSVLSTSSTDTQYF. CDR3 DNA: TGTGCCAGCAGCGTCTTATCTACCTCTAGCACAGATACGCAGTATTTT.

The V gene is TRBV9, the J gene TRBJ1-1; D possibly corresponds to TRBD1 (6 bases). The germline V gene encodes CDR1 SGDLS and CDR2 YYNGEE. The CDR3 loop spans 16 amino acids. Trimming left V 4 bases short and J 0 bases short, with 16 bases between. The CDR3 coding sequence is TGTGCCAGCAGCCATAATCCGGGACAAATGAACACTGAAGCTTTCTTT. This gives the protein CASSHNPGQMNTEAFF.

The chain links TRBV27 to TRBJ2-4; tentative D call: TRBD2 (7 bases). Germline CDR1 and CDR2: MNHEY and SMNVEV (reference sequence). V shed 8 bases and J shed 8 bases, with 22 bases lying between them. The CDR3 length is 15 residues. The CDR3 spells CASSGGVGGRHIQYF. The CDR3 coding sequence is TGTGCCAGCTCGGGTGGGGTCGGGGGGCGGCACATTCAGTACTTC.

This chain connects TRBV28 to TRBJ2-7; possibly TRBD1 for D (6 bases). The CDR3 is made up of 15 amino acids. The germline gives CDR1 MDHEN, CDR2 SYDVKM. Trimming removed 3 bases from V and 0 bases from J, with 12 bases in between. CDR3 in DNA: TGTGCCAGCAGTTTTTCAGGGGCAAGCTCCTACGAGCAGTACTTC. Protein: CASSFSGASSYEQYF.

The gene calls are TRBV7-6 and TRBJ2-7, with 10 positions matching TRBD2. CDR1 SGHVS and CDR2 FNYEAQ come from the germline V gene. The V gene end was trimmed by 5 bases and the J gene end by 3 bases; junction bases not matched to a gene: 10. This CDR3 is built from 16 residues. The CDR3 spells CASSDGLAGAFYEQYF. The DNA for the CDR3 is TGTGCCAGCAGCGATGGGCTAGCGGGAGCTTTCTACGAGCAGTACTTC.

CDR3 protein: CASSSWSGQGSEQFF. As DNA, the CDR3 is TGTGCCAGCAGCTCGTGGTCAGGACAGGGGAGTGAGCAGTTCTTC. The V and J genes are TRBV11-2 and TRBJ2-1, with 9 bases identical to TRBD1. From germline, CDR1 is SGHAT and CDR2 FQNNGV. This CDR3 is 15 amino acids long. Losses at the gene ends were 4 bases for V and 9 bases for J; bases not matched to a gene: 10.

This clone was seen a single time. V is TRBV28 and J is TRBJ1-3; no clear D gene. Per the germline V gene, CDR1 is MDHEN and CDR2 is SYDVKM. CDR3 length: 14 residues. V dropped 4 bases and J dropped 0 bases, with 7 bases sitting between them. CDR3 loop: CASSSPSSGNTIYF. CDR3 in DNA: TGTGCCAGCAGTTCCCCTAGCTCTGGAAACACCATATATTTT.

V and J are TRBV18 and TRBJ1-4, with D perhaps matching TRBD1 (6 bases). Germline V gene lookup returns CDR1 KGHSH and CDR2 LQKENI. This CDR3 is 15 amino acids long. Trimming removed 6 bases at V and 5 bases at J, with 16 bases between. The CDR3 sequence: CASSPQQGGNEKLFF. CDR3 coding DNA: TGTGCCAGCTCCCCGCAACAGGGTGGGAATGAAAAACTGTTTTTT.

The rearrangement uses TRBV28 and TRBJ2-5, with a possible D match to TRBD1 (6 bases). The CDR3 covers 15 residues. Germline V lookup: CDR1 MDHEN, CDR2 SYDVKM. Trimming took off 5 bases at V and 9 bases at J, with 22 bases between the two ends. The CDR3 coding sequence is TGTGCCAGCAGTACGCCGGGACACCGATCGGCGGCCCAGTACTTC. Protein: CASSTPGHRSAAQYF. Filled out from reference TRBV28 and TRBJ2-5, the complete variable domain reads DVKVTQSSRYLVKRTGEKVFLECVQDMDHENMFWYRQDPGLGLRLIYFSYDVKMKEKGDIPEGYSVSREKKERFSLILESASTNQTSMYLCASSTPGHRSAAQYFGPGTRLLVL.

This chain joins TRBV7-9 and TRBJ2-1; TRBD2 matches at 7 bases. V lost 0 bases to trimming and J lost 5 bases; unmatched junction nucleotides: 13. The CDR3 is made up of 18 amino acids. CDR1 is SEHNR, CDR2 FQNEAQ, per germline (reference sequence). This CDR3 reads CASSLARYRLAPHNEQFF. The CDR3 DNA sequence: TGTGCCAGCAGCTTAGCCCGGTATAGACTAGCTCCACACAATGAGCAGTTCTTC.

This sequence joins TRBV30 and TRBJ1-2; 11 nucleotides line up with TRBD1. The germline V gene encodes CDR1 GTSNPN and CDR2 SVGIG (reference sequence). With V trimmed by 5 bases and J by 5 bases, 13 bases remained unmatched. The CDR3 contains 16 residues. CDR3 amino acids: CAWDRTGGFLSYGYTF. For the CDR3, the DNA is TGTGCCTGGGACAGGACAGGGGGCTTCCTCTCATATGGCTACACCTTC.

In DNA form, the CDR3 reads TGTGCCAGTACCCAGGGGGGTGAAGCTTTCTTT. Its protein is CASTQGGEAFF. The chain has TRBV19 and TRBJ1-1; 7 positions match TRBD1. In germline, CDR1 is LNHDA, CDR2 SQIVND (reference sequence). The CDR3 runs to 11 residues. With 7 bases clipped from V and 7 bases from J, the junction kept 3 bases outside the gene matches. Looking up the rest from reference TRBV19 and TRBJ1-1 gives the full variable domain: DGGITQSPKYLFRKEGQNVTLSCEQNLNHDAMYWYRQDPGQGLRLIYYSQIVNDFQKGDIAEGYSVSREKKESFPLTVTSAQKNPTAFYLCASTQGGEAFFGQGTRLTVV.

This sequence joins TRBV30 and TRBJ1-1, with 10 bases that match TRBD1. Germline CDR1 reads GTSNPN; CDR2 reads SVGIG (reference sequence). The V and J ends lost 1 base and 0 bases, in that order; junction bases with no gene match: 5. This CDR3 has 16 amino acids. The CDR3 DNA reads TGTGCCTGGAGTGCAGACAGGGGGCGAATGAACACTGAAGCTTTCTTT. Translation gives CAWSADRGRMNTEAFF.

This chain links TRBV27 with TRBJ2-5; 7 positions match TRBD1. The junction had 10 bases not matched to a gene; V was cut back by 6 bases and J by 3 bases. This CDR3 is built from 15 residues. Germline V gene lookup returns CDR1 MNHEY and CDR2 SMNVEV (reference sequence). The CDR3 is CASRHRGLREETQYF. The CDR3, as DNA: TGTGCCAGCAGGCATAGGGGGCTTAGGGAAGAGACCCAGTACTTC.